These T cell receptor beta chains were read from a single sample in a study of CXCR3-negative and CXCR3-positive naive CD8 T cells. One entry per CDR3 protein, without DNA, is what TCRdb gives after re-calling the 5' RACE reads. The specimen's table records about 84,000 distinct CDR3 sequences. The sample was naive CXCR3+ CD8+ T cells from blood. These receptors were taken from a human donor in good health. Some clones in this sample may be carry-over from other donors' samples. CDR3s include the opening cysteine and the closing phenylalanine or tryptophan.

cdr3_aa j_call v_call
CAWSVSITDTQYF TRBJ2-3 TRBV30
CASSQEAVRDEQFF TRBJ2-1 TRBV3-1
CASGLLGATQYF TRBJ2-5 TRBV12-5
CSARTSHSYEQYF TRBJ2-7 TRBV29-1
CSVEGLSPYEQYF TRBJ2-7 TRBV29-1
CSVVVGTTEAFF TRBJ1-1 TRBV29-1
CASSQEGDQGYGYTF TRBJ1-2 TRBV4-2
CASSPPSPETQYF TRBJ2-5 TRBV28
CASSTPGTGVIGELFF TRBJ2-2 TRBV27
CASSLNGGLQETQYF TRBJ2-5 TRBV7-3
CASSDGAGAYNEQFF TRBJ2-1 TRBV6-4
CSASSRPEDGTRTNEKLFF TRBJ1-4 TRBV20-1
CASTGLAARTDTQYF TRBJ2-3 TRBV21-1
CASSLSRDPTYEQYF TRBJ2-7 TRBV28
CASSYSTGGSVPLPLYEQYF TRBJ2-7 TRBV6-2/TRBV6-3
CASSRPTEAFF TRBJ1-1 TRBV19
CASSVLGGEGEKLFF TRBJ1-4 TRBV7-6
CASSESTGGDTQYF TRBJ2-3 TRBV10-1
CASSRQLRETQYF TRBJ2-5 TRBV28
CASRQEEEGSPADTQYF TRBJ2-3 TRBV6-4
CASSDRSNEQFF TRBJ2-1 TRBV2
CASSVLQGYPNTGELFF TRBJ2-2 TRBV5-5
CASSQERGTGNNEQFF TRBJ2-1 TRBV3-1
CASSPRPAYEQYF TRBJ2-7 TRBV5-1
CASSQRTGYQPQHF TRBJ1-5 TRBV23-1